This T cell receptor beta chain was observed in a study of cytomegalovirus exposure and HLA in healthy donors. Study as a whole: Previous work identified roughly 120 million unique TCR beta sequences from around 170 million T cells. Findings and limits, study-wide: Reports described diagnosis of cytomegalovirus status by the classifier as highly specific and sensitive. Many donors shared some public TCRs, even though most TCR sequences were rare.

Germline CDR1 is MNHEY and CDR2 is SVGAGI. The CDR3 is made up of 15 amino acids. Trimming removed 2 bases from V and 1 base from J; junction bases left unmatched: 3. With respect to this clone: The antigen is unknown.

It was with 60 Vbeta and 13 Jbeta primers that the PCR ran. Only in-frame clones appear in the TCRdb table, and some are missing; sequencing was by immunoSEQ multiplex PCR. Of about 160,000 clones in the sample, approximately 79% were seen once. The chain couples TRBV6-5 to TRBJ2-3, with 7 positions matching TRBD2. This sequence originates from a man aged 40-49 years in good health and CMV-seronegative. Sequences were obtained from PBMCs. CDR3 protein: CASSYQAGGTDTQYF. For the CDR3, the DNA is TGTGCCAGCAGTTACCAGGCGGGGGGCACAGATACGCAGTATTTT.